One and the same sample provided the 26 T cell receptor beta chains below, sequenced in a study of blood T cell repertoires in COVID-19. Generated by immunoSEQ multiplex PCR, the TCRdb table keeps only in-frame clones and is missing some. In the table there are 200,000 to 300,000 clones, approximately 86% of which are singletons. The sequenced sample consisted of peripheral blood. Receptors were obtained from a young man with active or convalescent COVID-19.

The chain recombines TRBV12-3 or TRBV12-4 with TRBJ1-5; D remains ambiguous. The ends were cut back, 2 bases at V and 6 bases at J, with 8 bases in the middle. The CDR3 runs to 13 residues. The CDR3 is CASSLIASQPQHF. The CDR3 coding sequence is TGTGCCAGCAGTTTAATCGCGTCTCAGCCCCAGCATTTT.

The CDR3 protein is CASKQGANQPQHF. As DNA, the CDR3 is TGTGCCAGCAAGCAGGGGGCCAATCAGCCCCAGCATTTT. The chain joins TRBV6-5 to TRBJ1-5, with 8 bases fitting TRBD1. Per germline, CDR1 MNHEY and CDR2 SVGAGI. The CDR3 consists of 13 residues. Trimming at V came to 7 bases and at J to 3 bases, leaving 2 bases not matched to a gene.

J is TRBJ1-1 and V is TRBV10-3, with D tentatively TRBD1 (5 bases). The CDR3 length is 14 residues. Trimming removed 8 bases at V and 5 bases at J, with 18 bases between. Germline V gives CDR1 ENHRY, CDR2 SYGVKD. In DNA form, the CDR3 reads TGTGCCATCTCTGACGACAGATTGGTTACTGAAGCTTTCTTT. Encoded protein: CAISDDRLVTEAFF.

The chain recombines TRBV13 with TRBJ1-1; possible D gene TRBD1, 5 bases. CDR3 length: 16 residues. The V end was cut by 3 bases, the J end by 5 bases, with 19 bases between. CDR1 is PRHDT, CDR2 FYEKMQ, per germline (reference sequence). Here the CDR3 reads CASSFPQGRGGTEAFF. The CDR3 coding sequence is TGTGCCAGCAGCTTTCCGCAGGGCCGGGGGGGGACTGAAGCTTTCTTT.

This chain's CDR3 is CASSSLAGGPYEQYF. The CDR3 bases are TGTGCCAGCAGCTCACTAGCGGGGGGGCCCTACGAGCAGTACTTC. The rearrangement joins TRBV11-2 to TRBJ2-7; 13 bases line up with TRBD2. With 4 bases clipped from V and 2 bases from J, the junction kept 2 bases outside the gene matches. The germline V gene has CDR1 SGHAT and CDR2 FQNNGV. The CDR3 extends over 15 amino acids.

A word on this clone: Different DNA sequences within this sample yield the same CDR3. This chain links TRBV9 with TRBJ1-3; a weak D match, TRBD1 (6 bases). There are 15 residues in the CDR3. The germline gives CDR1 SGDLS, CDR2 YYNGEE. V shed 3 bases and J shed 0 bases, with 10 bases lying between them. The CDR3 loop reads CASSAYRDSGNTIYF. The CDR3, as DNA: TGTGCCAGCAGCGCATACAGGGACTCTGGAAACACCATATATTTT.

The chain combines TRBV7-9 with TRBJ2-7; D possibly corresponds to TRBD1 (5 bases). The CDR3 has 13 amino acids. The germline CDR1 and CDR2 sequences are SEHNR and FQNEAQ (reference sequence). The V end lost 3 bases, the J end lost 4 bases, and 10 bases lay between the germline ends. CDR3 sequence reads: CASSFQGAYEQYF. The CDR3 nucleotides read TGTGCCAGCAGCTTTCAGGGCGCGTACGAGCAGTACTTC.

In this sample, this clone turned up once. This chain links TRBV7-6 with TRBJ2-3, with 15 nucleotides matching TRBD2. The J segment lost 4 bases and the V segment lost 3 bases, leaving 14 bases of the junction unmatched. Germline V gene sequence: CDR1 SGHVS, CDR2 FNYEAQ. The CDR3 totals 20 residues. The CDR3 DNA follows: TGTGCCAGCAGCTTGGCGTTACCGGGACTAGCGGGGGGCCGGTCAGATACGCAGTATTTT. Protein product: CASSLALPGLAGGRSDTQYF.

The rearrangement joins TRBV7-9 to TRBJ2-2; D unresolved. Germline V gives CDR1 SEHNR, CDR2 FQNEAQ (reference sequence). The CDR3 contains 15 residues. The V end lost 4 bases, the J end lost 4 bases, and 13 bases lay between the germline ends. CDR3 region: CASSSSSGATGELFF. The CDR3 DNA is TGTGCCAGCAGCTCCTCGTCAGGTGCCACCGGGGAGCTGTTTTTT.

This rearrangement joins TRBV27 to TRBJ2-3; 14 positions agree with TRBD2. CDR1 is MNHEY and CDR2 is SMNVEV in the germline V gene (reference sequence). V dropped 5 bases and J dropped 2; count of bases not matched to a gene: 6. The CDR3 is 17 amino acids. The CDR3 protein is CASSAWGLAGVTDTQYF. CDR3 nucleotide sequence: TGTGCCAGCAGTGCCTGGGGACTAGCGGGGGTCACAGATACGCAGTATTTT.

This clone is a singleton in its sample. This CDR3 is CASRLSLAGLYNEQFF. As DNA, the CDR3 is TGTGCCAGCAGGTTGTCCCTAGCGGGCCTTTACAATGAGCAGTTCTTC. J is TRBJ2-1 and V is TRBV5-6, with 8 bases that match TRBD2. Germline values: CDR1 SGHDT, CDR2 YYEEEE. V shed 5 bases, J shed 4 bases, and the junction held 11 bases outside the gene matches. The CDR3 sequence is 16 residues long.

The V call is TRBV7-8, the J call TRBJ1-4, with unresolved D. Per germline, CDR1 SGHVS and CDR2 FQNEAQ. V was pared by 6 bases and J by 6 bases, with 14 bases between. There are 14 residues in the CDR3. The CDR3 region is CASSQEPGDEKLFF. The CDR3 DNA is TGTGCCAGCAGTCAGGAACCCGGGGATGAAAAACTGTTTTTT.

The CDR3 sequence: CASSQGLQETQYF. The CDR3 DNA is TGTGCCAGCAGCCAGGGACTACAAGAGACCCAGTACTTC. This chain uses TRBV7-3 with TRBJ2-5, with 7 bases aligning to TRBD2. The CDR3 totals 13 residues. CDR1 is SGHTA and CDR2 is FQGTGA in the germline V gene. Trimming took 5 bases from V and 2 from J; bases not matched to a gene: 2.

The genes are TRBV7-8 and TRBJ2-7, with 12 bases that match TRBD2. Germline trimming cut 5 bases from V and 7 bases from J; bases unmatched to any gene: 6. The CDR3 is 14 amino acids. Looked up from germline, CDR1 is SGHVS and CDR2 is FQNEAQ. DNA for the CDR3: TGTGCCAGCAGCCTCCGACTAGCGGGGGATGAGCAGTACTTC. This codes for CASSLRLAGDEQYF.

The V and J genes are TRBV3-1 (or the pseudogene TRBV3-2) and TRBJ1-1; D gene uncertain. The V gene lost 0 bases and the J gene lost 11 bases, with 10 bases spanning the gap. CDR1 is LGHDT, CDR2 YNNKEL, per germline (reference sequence). The CDR3 contains 12 residues. CDR3 DNA sequence: TGTGCCAGCAGCCAAGATCGTTTTCGGGCTTTCTTT. Its translation is CASSQDRFRAFF.

The chain is built from TRBV5-6 and TRBJ2-7, with a weak D call TRBD2 (6 bases). In germline, CDR1 is SGHDT, CDR2 YYEEEE. V shed 4 bases and J shed 2 bases, with 13 bases lying between them. The CDR3 runs to 14 residues. CDR3 in DNA: TGTGCCAGCAGCGGGGGGAGACGGACCTACGAGCAGTACTTC. Translated: CASSGGRRTYEQYF.

This chain joins TRBV4-3 and TRBJ2-5; D unresolved. V was shortened by 1 base and J by 1 base, with 4 bases between the two germline ends. The CDR3 consists of 13 residues. Germline V lookup: CDR1 LGHNA, CDR2 YSLEER. CDR3 loop: CASSQGLQETQYF. CDR3 DNA sequence: TGCGCCAGCAGCCAAGGACTCCAAGAGACCCAGTACTTC.

The genes are TRBV7-9 and TRBJ2-7, with 7 bases aligning to TRBD1. The trim removed 3 bases at V and 2 bases at J, leaving 7 bases unmatched. The germline V gene encodes CDR1 SEHNR and CDR2 FQNEAQ (reference sequence). This CDR3 spans 15 amino acids. The CDR3: CASSFGTGATYEQYF. In DNA form, the CDR3 reads TGTGCCAGCAGCTTCGGCACAGGGGCAACCTACGAGCAGTACTTC.

This clone was picked up a small number of times. J is TRBJ2-7 and V is TRBV9, with 9 bases lining up with TRBD2. The CDR3 covers 17 residues. Per the germline V gene, CDR1 is SGDLS and CDR2 is YYNGEE. Trimming at V came to 0 bases and at J to 2 bases, leaving 9 bases not matched to a gene. In DNA, the CDR3 is TGTGCCAGCAGCGTAGCTGGTTCGGCTAGCGGGGCCTACGAGCAGTACTTC. Translation gives CASSVAGSASGAYEQYF. Full variable domain (outside the CDR3, taken from reference TRBV9 and TRBJ2-7): DSGVTQTPKHLITATGQRVTLRCSPRSGDLSVYWYQQSLDQGLQFLIQYYNGEERAKGNILERFSAQQFPDLHSELNLSSLELGDSALYFCASSVAGSASGAYEQYFGPGTRLTVT.

This clone was detected once. At one end, the junction sequence differs from germline, possibly due to a read error. CDR3 nucleotides: TGTGCCAGCAGCGTATCGGACTATTATTCACCCCTCCACTTT. Its protein product is CASSVSDYYSPLHF. The chain joins TRBV9 to TRBJ1-6; no clear D gene. CDR1 and CDR2 (germline): SGDLS, YYNGEE. This CDR3 has 14 amino acids.

The V gene is TRBV5-4, the J gene TRBJ2-7; D is possibly TRBD1 (6 bases). CDR1 is SGHNT and CDR2 is YYREEE in the germline V gene (reference sequence). CDR3 size: 15 residues. V was pared by 0 bases and J by 3 bases, with 13 bases between. The DNA for the CDR3 is TGTGCCAGCAGCTTGGGAGGACAGAGTTACTACGAGCAGTACTTC. This encodes CASSLGGQSYYEQYF.

The V gene is TRBV7-6, the J gene TRBJ2-2, with 9 bases fitting TRBD2. The CDR3 runs 16 residues. The germline CDR1 and CDR2 sequences are SGHVS and FNYEAQ. V lost 5 bases to trimming and J lost 3 bases; unmatched junction nucleotides: 7. The CDR3 coding sequence is TGTGCCAGCAGCGAACAAGCGGGGGGCTACACCGGGGAGCTGTTTTTT. Translated: CASSEQAGGYTGELFF.

V and J are TRBV9 and TRBJ1-2, with TRBD1 matching over 8 bases. Germline V gives CDR1 SGDLS, CDR2 YYNGEE. V was pared by 4 bases and J by 8 bases, with 10 bases of the junction left unmatched. This CDR3 comprises 14 residues. CDR3 coding DNA: TGTGCCAGCAGCCCCAGGACAGGGTCCCTGGGCTACACCTTC. Amino acids: CASSPRTGSLGYTF.

The V call is TRBV7-9, the J call TRBJ2-7, with D perhaps matching TRBD1 (6 bases). The ends were cut back, 11 bases at V and 2 bases at J, with 22 bases in the middle. CDR1 is SEHNR, CDR2 FQNEAQ, per germline (reference sequence). The CDR3 length is 15 residues. The CDR3 loop is CASSDRGTKPYEQYF. The CDR3 DNA reads as TGTGCCTCGTCGGATAGGGGGACCAAACCCTACGAGCAGTACTTC.

The V and J genes are TRBV7-2 and TRBJ1-1; a possible D gene is TRBD1 (6 bases). There are 13 residues in the CDR3. V gave up 4 bases and J gave up 3 bases, with 9 bases separating them. Germline CDR1 and CDR2: SGHTA and FQGNSA. DNA for the CDR3: TGTGCCAGCAGCTCAAACAGGGACACTGAAGCTTTCTTT. Translated, it gives CASSSNRDTEAFF.

The rearrangement joins TRBV7-9 to TRBJ1-1, with 9 bases lining up with TRBD1. Trimming at V came to 5 bases and at J to 3 bases, leaving 16 bases not matched to a gene. The germline gives CDR1 SEHNR, CDR2 FQNEAQ (reference sequence). This CDR3 spans 18 amino acids. DNA for the CDR3: TGTGCCAGCAGCCAAGGAAAAAACAGGGGGCATCGGGACACTGAAGCTTTCTTT. Translated: CASSQGKNRGHRDTEAFF. The whole variable domain, filled in from reference TRBV7-9 and TRBJ1-1, reads DTGVSQNPRHKITKRGQNVTFRCDPISEHNRLYWYRQTLGQGPEFLTYFQNEAQLEKSRLLSDRFSAERPKGSFSTLEIQRTEQGDSAMYLCASSQGKNRGHRDTEAFFGQGTRLTVV.